This paragraph covers one TCR beta chain sequence. Its antigen is still unknown. The germline gives CDR1 SGHNT, CDR2 YYREEE (reference sequence). The CDR3 consists of 16 residues. Trimming cost V 4 bases and J 0 bases, with 16 bases left between them. These data originate in a study of cytomegalovirus exposure and HLA in healthy donors. Across the whole study: The 120 validation repertoires used the same platform as the approximately 670 first-cohort repertoires (as reported by a later analysis). Study-level findings and limits: CMV antigen specificity was confirmed in vitro for a few CMV-associated chains.

Profiling relied on immunoSEQ multiplex PCR, and the TCRdb table lists in-frame clones only, not all of them. The profile covers around 50,000 clones, with approximately 93% appearing a single time and under 6.5% taken by the ten largest. The chain links TRBV5-4 to TRBJ1-2; D gene ambiguous. This receptor was taken from a woman younger than 30 in good health and CMV-seronegative. Sequenced material: PBMCs. Written as DNA, the CDR3 is TGTGCCAGCAGCCTGGTATCGGTAGGAGCTAACTATGGCTACACCTTC. The encoded protein is CASSLVSVGANYGYTF.